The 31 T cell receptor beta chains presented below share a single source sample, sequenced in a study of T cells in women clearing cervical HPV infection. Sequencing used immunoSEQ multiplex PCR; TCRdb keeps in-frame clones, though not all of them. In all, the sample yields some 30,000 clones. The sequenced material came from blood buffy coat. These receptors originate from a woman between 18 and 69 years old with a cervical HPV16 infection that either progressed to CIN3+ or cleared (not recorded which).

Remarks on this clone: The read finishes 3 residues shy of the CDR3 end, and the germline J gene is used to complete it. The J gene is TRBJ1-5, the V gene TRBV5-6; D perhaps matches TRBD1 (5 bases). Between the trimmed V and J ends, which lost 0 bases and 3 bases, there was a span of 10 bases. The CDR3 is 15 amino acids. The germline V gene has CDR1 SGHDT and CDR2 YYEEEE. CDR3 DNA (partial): TGTGCCAGCAGCTTGGGAGCTGGGGCCAATCAGCCC. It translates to CASSLGAGANQP. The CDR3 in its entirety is CASSLGAGANQPQHF.

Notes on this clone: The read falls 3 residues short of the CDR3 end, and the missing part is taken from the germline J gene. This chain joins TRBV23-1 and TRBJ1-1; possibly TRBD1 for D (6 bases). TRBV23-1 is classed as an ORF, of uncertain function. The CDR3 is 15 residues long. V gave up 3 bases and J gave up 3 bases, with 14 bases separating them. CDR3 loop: CASSHPQTGDTEAFF. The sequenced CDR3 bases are TGCGCCAGCAGTCACCCCCAGACAGGAGACACTGAA.

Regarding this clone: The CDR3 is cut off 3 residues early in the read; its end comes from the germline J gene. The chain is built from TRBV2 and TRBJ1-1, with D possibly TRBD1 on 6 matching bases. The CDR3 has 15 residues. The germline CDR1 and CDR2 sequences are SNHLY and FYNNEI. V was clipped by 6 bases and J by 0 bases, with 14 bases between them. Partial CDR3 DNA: TGTGCCAGCAGCATACAGGGAACGGTGAACACTGAA. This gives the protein CASSIQGTVNTE. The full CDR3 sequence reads CASSIQGTVNTEAFF.

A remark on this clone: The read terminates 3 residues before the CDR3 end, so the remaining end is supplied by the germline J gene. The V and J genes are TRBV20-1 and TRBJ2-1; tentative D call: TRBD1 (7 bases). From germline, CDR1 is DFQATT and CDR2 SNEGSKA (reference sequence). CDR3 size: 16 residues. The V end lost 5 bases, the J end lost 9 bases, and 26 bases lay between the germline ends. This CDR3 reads CSAGKEGALVRSEQFF. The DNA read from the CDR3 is TGCAGTGCTGGAAAGGAGGGGGCTCTGGTTAGGAGTGAG.

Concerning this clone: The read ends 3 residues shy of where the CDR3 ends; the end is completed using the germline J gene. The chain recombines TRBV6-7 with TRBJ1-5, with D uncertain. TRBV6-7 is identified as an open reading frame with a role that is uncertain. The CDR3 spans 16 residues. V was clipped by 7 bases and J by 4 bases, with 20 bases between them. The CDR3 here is CASIQTRPSGNQPQHF. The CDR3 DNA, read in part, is TGTGCCAGCATTCAGACACGGCCGAGTGGTAATCAGCCC.

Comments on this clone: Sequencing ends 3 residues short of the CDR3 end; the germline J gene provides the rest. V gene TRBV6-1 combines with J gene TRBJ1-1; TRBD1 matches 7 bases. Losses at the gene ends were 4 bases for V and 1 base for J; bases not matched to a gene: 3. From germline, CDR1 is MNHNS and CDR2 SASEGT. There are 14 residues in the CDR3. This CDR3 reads CASSVGQENTEAFF. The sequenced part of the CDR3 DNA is TGTGCCAGCAGTGTTGGACAGGAGAACACTGAA.

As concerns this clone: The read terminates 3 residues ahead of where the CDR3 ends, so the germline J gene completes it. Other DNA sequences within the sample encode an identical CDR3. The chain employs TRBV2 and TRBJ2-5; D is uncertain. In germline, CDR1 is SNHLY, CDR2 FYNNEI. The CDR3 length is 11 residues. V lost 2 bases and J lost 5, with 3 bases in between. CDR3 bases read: TGTGCCAGCAGTGAAAGGGAGACC. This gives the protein CASSERET. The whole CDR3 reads CASSERETQYF.

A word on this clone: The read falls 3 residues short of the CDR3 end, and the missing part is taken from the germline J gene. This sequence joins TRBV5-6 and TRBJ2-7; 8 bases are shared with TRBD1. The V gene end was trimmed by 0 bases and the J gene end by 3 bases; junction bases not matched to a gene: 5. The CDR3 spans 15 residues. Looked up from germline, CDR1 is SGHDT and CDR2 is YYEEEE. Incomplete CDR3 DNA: TGTGCCAGCAGCTTGGGACAGGGGCGATACTACGAG. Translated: CASSLGQGRYYE. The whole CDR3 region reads CASSLGQGRYYEQYF.

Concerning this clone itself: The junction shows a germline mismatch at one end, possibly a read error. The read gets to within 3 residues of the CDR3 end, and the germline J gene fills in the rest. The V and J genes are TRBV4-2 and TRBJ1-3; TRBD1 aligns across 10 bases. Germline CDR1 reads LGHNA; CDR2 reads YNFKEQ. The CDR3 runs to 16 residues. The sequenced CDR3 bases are TGCGCCAGCAGCCAACGGGGACAGGGGTTTGGAAACACC. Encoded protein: CASSQRGQGFGNT. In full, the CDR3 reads CASSQRGQGFGNTIYF.

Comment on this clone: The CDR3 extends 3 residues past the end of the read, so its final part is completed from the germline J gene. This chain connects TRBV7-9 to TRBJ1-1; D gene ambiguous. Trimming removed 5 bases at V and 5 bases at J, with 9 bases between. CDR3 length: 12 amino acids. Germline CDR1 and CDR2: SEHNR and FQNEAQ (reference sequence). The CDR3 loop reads CASSPKRTEAFF. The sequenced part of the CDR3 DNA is TGTGCCAGCAGCCCGAAAAGGACTGAA.

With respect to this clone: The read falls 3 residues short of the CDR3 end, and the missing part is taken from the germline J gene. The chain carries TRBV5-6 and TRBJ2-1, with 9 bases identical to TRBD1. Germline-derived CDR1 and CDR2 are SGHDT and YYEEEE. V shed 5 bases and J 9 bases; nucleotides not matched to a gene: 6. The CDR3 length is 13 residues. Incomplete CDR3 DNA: TGTGCCAGCAGGGACAGGGGTTGGGGTGAG. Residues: CASRDRGWGE. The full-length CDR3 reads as CASRDRGWGEQFF. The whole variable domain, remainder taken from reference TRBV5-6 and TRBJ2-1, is DAGVTQSPTHLIKTRGQQVTLRCSPKSGHDTVSWYQQALGQGPQFIFQYYEEEERQRGNFPDRFSGHQFPNYSSELNVNALLLGDSALYLCASRDRGWGEQFFGPGTRLTVL.

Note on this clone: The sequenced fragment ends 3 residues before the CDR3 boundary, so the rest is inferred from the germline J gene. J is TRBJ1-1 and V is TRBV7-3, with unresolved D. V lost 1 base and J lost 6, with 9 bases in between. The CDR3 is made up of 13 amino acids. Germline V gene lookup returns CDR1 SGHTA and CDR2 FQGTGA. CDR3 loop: CASSLRPDSEAFF. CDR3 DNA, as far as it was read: TGTGCCAGCAGCTTAAGGCCGGACTCTGAA.

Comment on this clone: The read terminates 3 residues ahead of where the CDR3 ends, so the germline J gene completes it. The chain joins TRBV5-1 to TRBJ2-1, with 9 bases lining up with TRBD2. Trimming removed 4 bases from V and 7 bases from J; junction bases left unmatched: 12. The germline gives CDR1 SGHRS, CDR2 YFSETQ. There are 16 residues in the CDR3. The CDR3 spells CASSLRAGGLRNEQFF. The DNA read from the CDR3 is TGCGCCAGCAGCCTGAGGGCGGGGGGGCTGAGGAATGAG.

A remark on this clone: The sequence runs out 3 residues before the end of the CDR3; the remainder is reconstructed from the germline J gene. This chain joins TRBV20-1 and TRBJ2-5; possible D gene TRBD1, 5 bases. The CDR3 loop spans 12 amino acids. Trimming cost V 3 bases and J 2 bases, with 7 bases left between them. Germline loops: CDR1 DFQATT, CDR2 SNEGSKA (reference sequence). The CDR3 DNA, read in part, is TGCAGTGCTAGGGACATACAAGAGACC. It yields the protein CSARDIQET. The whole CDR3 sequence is CSARDIQETQYF.

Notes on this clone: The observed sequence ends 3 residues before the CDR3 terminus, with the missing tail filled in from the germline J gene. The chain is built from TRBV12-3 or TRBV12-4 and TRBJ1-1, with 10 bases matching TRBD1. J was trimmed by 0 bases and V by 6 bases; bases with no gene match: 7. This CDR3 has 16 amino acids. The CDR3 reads CASRLSGQGMNTEAFF. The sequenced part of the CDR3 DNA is TGTGCCAGCAGGCTTTCGGGACAGGGGATGAACACTGAA.

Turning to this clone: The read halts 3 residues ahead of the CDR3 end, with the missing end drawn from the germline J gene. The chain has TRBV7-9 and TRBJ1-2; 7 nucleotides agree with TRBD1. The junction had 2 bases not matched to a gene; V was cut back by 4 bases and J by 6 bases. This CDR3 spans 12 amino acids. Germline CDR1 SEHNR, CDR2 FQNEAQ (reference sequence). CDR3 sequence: CASSYDRDGYTF. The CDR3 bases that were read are TGTGCCAGCAGCTACGACAGGGATGGC.

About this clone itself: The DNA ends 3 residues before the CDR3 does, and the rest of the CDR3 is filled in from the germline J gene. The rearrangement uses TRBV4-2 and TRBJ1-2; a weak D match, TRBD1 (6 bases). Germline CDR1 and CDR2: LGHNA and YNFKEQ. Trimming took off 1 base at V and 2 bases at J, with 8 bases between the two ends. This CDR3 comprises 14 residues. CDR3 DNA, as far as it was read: TGTGCCAGCAGCCAAGCTGGACAGAACTATGGC. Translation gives CASSQAGQNYG. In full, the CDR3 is CASSQAGQNYGYTF.

CDR3 DNA, as far as it was read: TGTGCCAGCAGTGAATACGGGACAGGGTCGAATCAGCCC. Protein sequence: CASSEYGTGSNQP. The entire CDR3 reads CASSEYGTGSNQPQHF. The rearrangement joins TRBV6-1 to TRBJ1-5, with 9 bases that match TRBD1. The read stops 3 residues short of the end of the CDR3; the missing end is completed from the germline J gene. Trimming took 2 bases from V and 4 from J; bases not matched to a gene: 6. The CDR3 contains 16 residues. Germline V CDR1 and CDR2: MNHNS, SASEGT.

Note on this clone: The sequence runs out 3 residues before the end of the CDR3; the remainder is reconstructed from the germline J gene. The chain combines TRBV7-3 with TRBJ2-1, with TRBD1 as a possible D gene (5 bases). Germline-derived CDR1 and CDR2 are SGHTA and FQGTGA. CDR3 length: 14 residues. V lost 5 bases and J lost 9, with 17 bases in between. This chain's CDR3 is CASSPYQLDSEQFF. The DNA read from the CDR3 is TGTGCCAGCAGCCCCTACCAACTCGACAGTGAG.

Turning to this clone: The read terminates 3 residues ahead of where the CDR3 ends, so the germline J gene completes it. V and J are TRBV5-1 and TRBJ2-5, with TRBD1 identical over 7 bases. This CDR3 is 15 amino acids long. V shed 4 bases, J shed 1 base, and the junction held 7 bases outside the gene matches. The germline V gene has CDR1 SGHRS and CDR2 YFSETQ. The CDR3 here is CASSRQGNIQETQYF. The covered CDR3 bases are TGCGCCAGCAGCCGACAGGGCAACATCCAAGAGACC.

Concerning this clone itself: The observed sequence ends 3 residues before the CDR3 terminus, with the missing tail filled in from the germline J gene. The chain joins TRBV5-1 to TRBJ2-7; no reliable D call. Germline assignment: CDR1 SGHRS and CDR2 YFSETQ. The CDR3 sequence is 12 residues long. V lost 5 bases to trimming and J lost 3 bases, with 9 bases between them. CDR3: CASRQENYEQYF. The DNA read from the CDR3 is TGCGCCAGCAGACAAGAGAACTACGAG.

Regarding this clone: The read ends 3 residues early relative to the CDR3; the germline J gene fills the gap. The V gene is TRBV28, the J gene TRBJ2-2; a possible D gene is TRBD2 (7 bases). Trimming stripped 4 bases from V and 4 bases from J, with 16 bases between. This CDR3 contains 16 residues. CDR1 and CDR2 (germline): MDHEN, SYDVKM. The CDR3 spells CASSSPGRGFTGELFF. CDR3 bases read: TGTGCCAGCAGTTCCCCTGGGAGGGGGTTCACCGGGGAG. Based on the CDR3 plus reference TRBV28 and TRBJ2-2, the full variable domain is DVKVTQSSRYLVKRTGEKVFLECVQDMDHENMFWYRQDPGLGLRLIYFSYDVKMKEKGDIPEGYSVSREKKERFSLILESASTNQTSMYLCASSSPGRGFTGELFFGEGSRLTVL.

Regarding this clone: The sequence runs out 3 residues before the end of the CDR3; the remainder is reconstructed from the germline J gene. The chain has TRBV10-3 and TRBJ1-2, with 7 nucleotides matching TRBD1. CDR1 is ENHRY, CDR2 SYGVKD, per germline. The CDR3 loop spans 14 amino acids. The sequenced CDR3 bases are TGTGCCATCAGTTCAACTCGACAGGGCGCGGGC. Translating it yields CAISSTRQGAG. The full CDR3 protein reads CAISSTRQGAGYTF.

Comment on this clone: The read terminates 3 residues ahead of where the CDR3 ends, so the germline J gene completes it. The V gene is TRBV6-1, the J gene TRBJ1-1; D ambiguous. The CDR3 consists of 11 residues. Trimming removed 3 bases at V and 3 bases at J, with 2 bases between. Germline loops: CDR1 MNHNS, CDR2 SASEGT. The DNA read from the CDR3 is TGTGCCAGCAGTGACTACACTGAA. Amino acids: CASSDYTE. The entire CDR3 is CASSDYTEAFF.

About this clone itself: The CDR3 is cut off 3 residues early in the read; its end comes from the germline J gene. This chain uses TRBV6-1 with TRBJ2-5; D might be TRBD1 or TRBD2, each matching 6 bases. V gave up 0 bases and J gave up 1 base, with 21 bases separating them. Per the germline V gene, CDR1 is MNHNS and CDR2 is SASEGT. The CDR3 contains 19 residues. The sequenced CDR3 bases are TGTGCCAGCAGTGAAGCGCTTCTCAGAATCAGGGGAGGCCAAGAGACC. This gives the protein CASSEALLRIRGGQET. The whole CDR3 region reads CASSEALLRIRGGQETQYF.

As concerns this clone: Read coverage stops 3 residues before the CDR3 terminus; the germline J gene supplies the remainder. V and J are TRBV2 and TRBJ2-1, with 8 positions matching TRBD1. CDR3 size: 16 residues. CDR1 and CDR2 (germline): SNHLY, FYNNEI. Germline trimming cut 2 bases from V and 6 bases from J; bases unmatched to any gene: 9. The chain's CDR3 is CASSEKGDRGFNEQFF. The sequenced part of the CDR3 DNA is TGTGCCAGCAGTGAAAAGGGAGACAGGGGATTCAATGAG.

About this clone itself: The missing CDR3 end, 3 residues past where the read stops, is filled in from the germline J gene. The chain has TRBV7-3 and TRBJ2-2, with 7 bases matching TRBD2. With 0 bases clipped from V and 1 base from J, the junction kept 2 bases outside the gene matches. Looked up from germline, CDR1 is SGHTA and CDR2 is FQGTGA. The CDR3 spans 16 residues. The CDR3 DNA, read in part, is TGTGCCAGCAGCTTAACAGGCGGGAGGAACACCGGGGAG. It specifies CASSLTGGRNTGE. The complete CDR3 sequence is CASSLTGGRNTGELFF.

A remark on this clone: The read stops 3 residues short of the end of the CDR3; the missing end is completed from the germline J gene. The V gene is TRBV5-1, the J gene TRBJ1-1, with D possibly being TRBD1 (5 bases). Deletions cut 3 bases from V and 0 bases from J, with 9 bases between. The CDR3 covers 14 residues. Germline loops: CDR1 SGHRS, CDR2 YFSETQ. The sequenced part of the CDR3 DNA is TGCGCCAGCAGCTCAGGGAGTATGAACACTGAA. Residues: CASSSGSMNTE. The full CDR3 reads CASSSGSMNTEAFF.

The sequenced part of the CDR3 DNA is TGTGCCAGCCGATGGGACAGGGTCTCTCCCGGGGAG. The encoded protein is CASRWDRVSPGE. The entire CDR3 reads CASRWDRVSPGELFF. The rearrangement links TRBV2 to TRBJ2-2, with TRBD1 identical over 9 bases. Read coverage stops 3 residues before the CDR3 terminus; the germline J gene supplies the remainder. The CDR3 is made up of 15 amino acids. The germline V gene has CDR1 SNHLY and CDR2 FYNNEI. V dropped 8 bases and J dropped 6; count of bases not matched to a gene: 10.

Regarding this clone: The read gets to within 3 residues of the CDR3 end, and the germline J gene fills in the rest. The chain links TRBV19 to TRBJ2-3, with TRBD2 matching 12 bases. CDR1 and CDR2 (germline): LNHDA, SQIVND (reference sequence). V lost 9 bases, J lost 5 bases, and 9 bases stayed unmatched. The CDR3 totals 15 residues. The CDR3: CASHLAGGPIDTQYF. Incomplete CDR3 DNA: TGTGCCAGCCACCTAGCGGGGGGGCCGATAGATACG.

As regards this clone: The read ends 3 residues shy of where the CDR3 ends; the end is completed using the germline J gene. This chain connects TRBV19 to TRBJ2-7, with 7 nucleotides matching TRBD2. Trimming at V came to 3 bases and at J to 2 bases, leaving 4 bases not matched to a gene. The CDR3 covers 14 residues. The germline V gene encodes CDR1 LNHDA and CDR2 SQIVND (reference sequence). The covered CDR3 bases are TGTGCCAGTAGTATGGGGGGAGGGACCTACGAG. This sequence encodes CASSMGGGTYE. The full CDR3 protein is CASSMGGGTYEQYF.